This T cell receptor (beta chain) was identified during a study of identical twins. Overall study findings and caveats: Whereas memory repertoires showed no such difference, abundant cord blood beta clonotypes carried fewer insertions. Not following the same donors, the study drew its conclusions from cross-sectional statistical analysis.

This clonotype has more than one count but fewer than ten. Its specificity is unknown. In germline, CDR1 is SGHTA, CDR2 FQGNSA. The CDR3 extends over 16 amino acids. The germline V and J ends were trimmed by 0 bases and 0 bases, with 10 bases remaining between them. Donors uniformly comprised healthy Caucasians. TCRdb recomputed calls from the 5' RACE reads with MiXCR, one row per CDR3 protein. The sample includes 1.5 million to 2 million distinct CDR3 sequences, around a third of them seen just once. This TCR came from a newborn girl in good health. Sample: cord blood. J is TRBJ2-3 and V is TRBV7-2, with D possibly matching TRBD2 (6 bases). Here the CDR3 reads CASSLAGLLSTDTQYF. CDR3 bases: TGTGCCAGCAGCTTAGCGGGACTCCTCAGCACAGATACGCAGTATTTT.